This TCR beta chain originates from a study of OX40 agonist ivuxolimab in advanced cancers. Across the study: The group had a mean age of about 65 years, ranged from about 23 to 85, and was 82.7% male.

About this clone: The antigen remains undetermined.

Study outcomes and limitations: There was clonal expansion of CD4+ and CD8+ blood T cells by week 6 at 0.1 to 3.0 mg/kg. Relative to CD4+, CD8+ T cells held more expanded clones on average.

The assay was immunoSEQ multiplex PCR, and TCRdb's table has in-frame clones only and misses some. The repertoire holds 77,000 or so clones, with around 94% as singletons. The sample consisted of CD4+ or CD8+ T cells sorted from blood, taken in a trial of the OX40 agonist ivuxolimab. The clonotype comes from an adult with an advanced solid tumor such as melanoma, head and neck, liver or kidney cancer.

Written as DNA, the CDR3 is TGTGCCAGTAGTACTGGGGACGGACGGCACACTGAAGCTTTCTTT. It specifies CASSTGDGRHTEAFF. The rearrangement joins TRBV19 to TRBJ1-1, with D perhaps matching TRBD1 (5 bases). CDR1 is LNHDA and CDR2 is SQIVND in the germline V gene (reference sequence). The CDR3 has 15 residues. V lost 4 bases, J lost 3 bases, and 15 bases lay in between. Full variable domain (rest looked up from reference TRBV19 and TRBJ1-1): DGGITQSPKYLFRKEGQNVTLSCEQNLNHDAMYWYRQDPGQGLRLIYYSQIVNDFQKGDIAEGYSVSREKKESFPLTVTSAQKNPTAFYLCASSTGDGRHTEAFFGQGTRLTVV.